Shown below are 7 T cell receptor beta chains from a single sample sequenced in a study of T cell responses to AZD1222 COVID-19 vaccine. Sequenced by immunoSEQ multiplex PCR; TCRdb stores in-frame clones only, minus some. The data contain 83,000 or so clones, roughly 90% of them singletons. The sample consisted of peripheral blood, taken 28 days after the second AZD1222 dose. All receptors derive from an adult who received the AZD1222 COVID-19 vaccine.

This CDR3 is CASSPTGGRYEQYF. The DNA of the CDR3 is TGTGCCAGCAGCCCAACAGGGGGAAGGTACGAGCAGTACTTC. This sequence joins TRBV11-2 and TRBJ2-7; 8 nucleotides align to TRBD1. Per germline, CDR1 SGHAT and CDR2 FQNNGV. This CDR3 is built from 14 residues. Germline trimming cut 5 bases from V and 4 bases from J; bases unmatched to any gene: 7.

The V and J genes are TRBV28 and TRBJ1-2; the D gene is possibly TRBD1 (5 bases). The V end was cut by 2 bases, the J end by 8 bases, with 15 bases between. Germline loops: CDR1 MDHEN, CDR2 SYDVKM. The CDR3 length is 14 residues. The CDR3 DNA reads TGTGCCAGCAGTTTAGGTCGGGGCAGCCACGGCTACACCTTC. Protein product: CASSLGRGSHGYTF.

This clone has more than one count but fewer than ten. The chain couples TRBV10-1 to TRBJ2-7; D is ambiguous. CDR1 is WNHNN and CDR2 is SYGVQD in the germline V gene (reference sequence). With 3 bases removed from V and 9 bases from J, the gap between germline ends came to 9 bases. CDR3 length equals 11 residues. The CDR3 nucleotides are TGCGCCAGCAGTGACCGACACGTGCAGTACTTC. Its translation: CASSDRHVQYF.

This chain joins TRBV7-3 and TRBJ2-1; maybe TRBD2 (5 bases). Germline V gene data show CDR1 as SGHTA and CDR2 as FQGTGA. Trimming took off 1 base at V and 9 bases at J, with 10 bases between the two ends. The CDR3 is made up of 13 amino acids. The CDR3 loop is CASSLNAGGEQFF. DNA of the CDR3: TGTGCCAGCAGCTTAAATGCGGGTGGTGAGCAGTTCTTC.

This rearrangement joins TRBV6-4 to TRBJ2-1; D is perhaps TRBD2 (6 bases). Germline CDR1 reads MRHNA; CDR2 reads SNTAGT. Trimming removed 3 bases from V and 8 bases from J, with 11 bases in between. This CDR3 spans 13 amino acids. CDR3 sequence: CASSEGGGYEQFF. The CDR3 region has the DNA TGTGCCAGCAGTGAGGGGGGTGGATATGAGCAGTTCTTC.

This chain joins TRBV7-2 and TRBJ1-5; the D is unclear. The germline V gene encodes CDR1 SGHTA and CDR2 FQGNSA. The CDR3 is made up of 15 amino acids. Between the trimmed V and J ends, which lost 5 bases and 5 bases, there was a span of 16 bases. CDR3 DNA: TGTGCCAGCAGCCCAATGGGCCTGGGCGATCAGCCCCAGCATTTT. Encoded protein: CASSPMGLGDQPQHF. The whole variable domain, remainder taken from reference TRBV7-2 and TRBJ1-5, is GAGVSQSPSNKVTEKGKDVELRCDPISGHTALYWYRQSLGQGLEFLIYFQGNSAPDKSGLPSDRFSAERTGGSVSTLTIQRTQQEDSAVYLCASSPMGLGDQPQHFGDGTRLSIL.

This chain links TRBV2 with TRBJ2-7; 7 bases match TRBD1. J was trimmed by 2 bases and V by 6 bases; bases with no gene match: 7. From germline, CDR1 is SNHLY and CDR2 FYNNEI. The CDR3 is 14 residues long. In nucleotides, the CDR3 is TGTGCCAGCAGAGTACAGGGGAGAGCCTACGAGCAGTACTTC. Translating gives CASRVQGRAYEQYF. Together with reference TRBV2 and TRBJ2-7, the CDR3 gives the full variable domain: EPEVTQTPSHQVTQMGQEVILRCVPISNHLYFYWYRQILGQKVEFLVSFYNNEISEKSEIFDDQFSVERPDGSNFTLKIRSTKLEDSAMYFCASRVQGRAYEQYFGPGTRLTVT.